This T cell receptor beta chain is drawn from a study of technical replicates of blood from a few donors. Clones were sequenced by immunoSEQ multiplex PCR, and TCRdb holds only the in-frame ones, with some missing. The table has 40,000 to 60,000 clones, about 86% seen once. The germline V gene encodes CDR1 MNHNY and CDR2 SVGAGI (reference sequence). V was pared by 6 bases and J by 4 bases, with 18 bases between. CDR3 length equals 15 residues. The specimen sequenced was PBMCs. The clonotype comes from a human donor in good health. Some clones in this sample may be carry-over from other donors' samples. The rearrangement joins TRBV6-6 to TRBJ1-2; TRBD1 might be the D (6 bases). For the CDR3, the DNA is TGTGCCAGCAGACCGTCGACAGGCATAGGCTATGGCTACACCTTC. Its protein product is CASRPSTGIGYGYTF.